The entry below gives a single T cell receptor (beta chain) sequence along with its context. These data are taken from a study of immune evolution from preneoplasia to lung adenocarcinoma. The germline V gene encodes CDR1 SGHTA and CDR2 FQGNSA. The germline V and J ends were trimmed by 1 base and 4 bases, with 26 bases remaining between them. The CDR3 extends over 19 amino acids. TCRdb's table, derived via immunoSEQ multiplex PCR, lists solely in-frame clones and lacks some. The sample consists of 8,000 to 10,000 clones, approximately 80% of them appearing once. The sequencing sample was made of FFPE minimally invasive lung adenocarcinoma tissue. The rearrangement joins TRBV7-2 to TRBJ2-7; D is perhaps TRBD2 (7 bases). The receptor was derived from an older person with lung adenocarcinoma. Some clones in this sample may be carry-over from other donors' samples. This CDR3 is CASSLGSHRGGGLRYEQYF. In DNA, the CDR3 is TGTGCCAGCAGCTTAGGAAGTCATAGAGGGGGGGGCCTGAGATACGAGCAGTACTTC.